The 2 T cell receptor beta chains given below trace back to one sample, sequenced in a study of cytomegalovirus exposure and HLA in healthy donors. The table came from immunoSEQ multiplex PCR; TCRdb's copy has only in-frame clones and leaves some out. Among roughly 200,000 clones listed, 80% to 85% were seen once. Sequenced: PBMCs. The receptors originated from a young woman in good health and CMV-seropositive.

For the CDR3, the DNA is TGTGCCAGCAGCTTAGAGGGGATGGACAATCAGCCCCAGCATTTT. It encodes CASSLEGMDNQPQHF. V gene TRBV7-2 combines with J gene TRBJ1-5, with a weak D call TRBD1 (5 bases). The V gene lost 1 base and the J gene lost 3 bases, with 10 bases spanning the gap. CDR3 length equals 15 residues. CDR1 is SGHTA and CDR2 is FQGNSA in the germline V gene.

This clone has just one count. The genes are TRBV5-3 and TRBJ2-7; 10 bases map to TRBD1. TRBV5-3 is known as an ORF, though its function is uncertain. CDR3 length equals 16 residues. The V and J ends lost 1 base and 3 bases, in that order; junction bases with no gene match: 7. Here the CDR3 reads CARSLLIGQGGYEQYF. CDR3 nucleotide sequence: TGTGCCAGAAGCTTGTTAATCGGACAGGGGGGCTACGAGCAGTACTTC.